The 15 T cell receptor beta chains below were found in one sample sequenced in a study of T cells after posttransplantation cyclophosphamide. Using immunoSEQ multiplex PCR, the repertoire was profiled, and TCRdb retains in-frame clones only, with some absent. The sample consists of over 3,000 clones, almost 70% of them appearing once. Busulfan-fludarabine conditioning, marrow transplant, and cyclophosphamide on days +3 and +4 were administered. Here the sequenced sample was CD8+ T cells sorted from PBMCs, taken 950 to 1,200 days after allogeneic stem cell transplant with posttransplant cyclophosphamide. The receptors come from a female patient in her 40s who received an allogeneic stem cell transplant from a related donor, was CMV-positive, and had no GVHD. Some T cells may originate from the graft donor.

This clone was detected a few times. At the DNA level, this CDR3 is encoded by other sequences in the same sample as well. The V gene is TRBV9, the J gene TRBJ2-7; a possible D gene is TRBD1 (5 bases). This CDR3 is 15 amino acids long. Germline lookup yields CDR1 SGDLS and CDR2 YYNGEE. Trimming stripped 7 bases from V and 4 bases from J, with 21 bases between. The CDR3 sequence is CASCFRQRTAYEQYF. DNA for the CDR3: TGTGCCAGCTGTTTCAGACAGAGGACGGCATACGAGCAGTACTTC.

This clone has a handful of counts. The sample contains more than one DNA sequence encoding this CDR3. The gene calls are TRBV9 and TRBJ2-7; D is possibly TRBD1 (6 bases). This CDR3 comprises 15 residues. The germline V gene has CDR1 SGDLS and CDR2 YYNGEE. V was clipped by 7 bases and J by 2 bases, with 19 bases between them. CDR3 DNA: TGTGCCAGCTGCATCGAGCAGGGGACGGCCTACGAGCAGTACTTC. This codes for CASCIEQGTAYEQYF. Combining the CDR3 with reference TRBV9 and TRBJ2-7 gives the whole variable domain DSGVTQTPKHLITATGQRVTLRCSPRSGDLSVYWYQQSLDQGLQFLIQYYNGEERAKGNILERFSAQQFPDLHSELNLSSLELGDSALYFCASCIEQGTAYEQYFGPGTRLTVT.

This chain connects TRBV7-3 to TRBJ2-1; 7 nucleotides align to TRBD2. The CDR3 consists of 15 residues. In germline, CDR1 is SGHTA, CDR2 FQGTGA. V dropped 5 bases and J dropped 4; count of bases not matched to a gene: 8. The CDR3 region is CASSPTGGVYNEQFF. The DNA of the CDR3 is TGTGCCAGCAGCCCGACGGGGGGTGTGTACAATGAGCAGTTCTTC.

In its sample, this clone was seen a few times. This specimen includes other DNA sequences encoding the same CDR3. J is TRBJ2-7 and V is TRBV9; 7 bases line up with TRBD1. The CDR3 length is 15 residues. Germline V gene lookup returns CDR1 SGDLS and CDR2 YYNGEE. With 9 bases clipped from V and 4 bases from J, the junction kept 16 bases outside the gene matches. CDR3 sequence (DNA): TGTGCCATTAGTTTCAAACAGGGGACGGCATACGAGCAGTACTTC. Protein: CAISFKQGTAYEQYF.

By share, this clone ranks as medium-sized. V and J are TRBV9 and TRBJ1-4, with TRBD1 identical over 7 bases. Germline CDR1 SGDLS, CDR2 YYNGEE. The CDR3 has 15 residues. The V and J ends lost 3 bases and 3 bases, in that order; junction bases with no gene match: 5. The CDR3 is CASSGTGQPNEKLFF. The CDR3 coding sequence is TGTGCCAGCAGCGGGACGGGACAGCCTAATGAAAAACTGTTTTTT. The variable domain in full, completed from reference TRBV9 and TRBJ1-4, reads DSGVTQTPKHLITATGQRVTLRCSPRSGDLSVYWYQQSLDQGLQFLIQYYNGEERAKGNILERFSAQQFPDLHSELNLSSLELGDSALYFCASSGTGQPNEKLFFGSGTQLSVL.

Comment on this clone: A read error may produce the germline difference seen at one junction end. Different DNA sequences within this sample yield the same CDR3. The chain has TRBV27 and TRBJ1-6, with a possible D match to TRBD1 (5 bases). The CDR3 is made up of 15 amino acids. Germline loops: CDR1 MNHEY, CDR2 SMNVEV (reference sequence). The CDR3 region has the DNA TGTGCCAGCAGTTTACGACAGTCACCTAATTCCCCCCTCCACTTT. This encodes CASSLRQSPNSPLHF.

On this clone itself: Other nucleotide sequences in the sample specify the same CDR3. This chain connects TRBV9 to TRBJ2-7, with D maybe TRBD1 (5 bases). With 4 bases removed from V and 2 bases from J, the gap between germline ends came to 16 bases. Germline values: CDR1 SGDLS, CDR2 YYNGEE. The CDR3 covers 15 residues. Here the CDR3 DNA reads TGTGCCAGCAGCATCAAACAGGAGACGGCCTACGAGCAGTACTTC. Its protein is CASSIKQETAYEQYF.

The table lists this clone with a count of one. The chain is built from TRBV7-3 and TRBJ2-5; the D is unclear. Trimming took 2 bases from V and 3 from J, leaving 10 bases between them. CDR3 length: 14 amino acids. Germline CDR1 reads SGHTA; CDR2 reads FQGTGA. In DNA form, the CDR3 reads TGTGCCAGCAGCTTACTCGGTGGAGAAGAGACCCAGTACTTC. Residues: CASSLLGGEETQYF.

J is TRBJ2-3 and V is TRBV6-1, with 7 bases matching TRBD2. V dropped 3 bases and J dropped 0; count of bases not matched to a gene: 6. Germline CDR1 is MNHNS and CDR2 is SASEGT. This CDR3 is built from 16 residues. CDR3 nucleotides: TGTGCCAGCAGTGAGACTGGGGGGGGGAGCACAGATACGCAGTATTTT. Its translation is CASSETGGGSTDTQYF.

This clone was found a few times. The genes are TRBV11-2 and TRBJ1-1; tentative D call: TRBD1 (5 bases). The V end was cut by 5 bases, the J end by 6 bases, with 13 bases between. The CDR3 is made up of 13 amino acids. Germline loops: CDR1 SGHAT, CDR2 FQNNGV. This chain's CDR3 is CASSPTRGAEAFF. In DNA form, the CDR3 reads TGTGCCAGCAGCCCCACGCGGGGGGCTGAAGCTTTCTTT.

This chain connects TRBV4-3 to TRBJ1-1, with D uncertain. The CDR3 totals 15 residues. The V end was cut by 1 base, the J end by 0 bases, with 9 bases between. CDR1 is LGHNA and CDR2 is YSLEER in the germline V gene. CDR3 DNA sequence: TGCGCCAGCAGCCAAGGGGCCTTCATGAACACTGAAGCTTTCTTT. Encoded protein: CASSQGAFMNTEAFF.

The chain joins TRBV11-2 to TRBJ2-3; a weak D match, TRBD2 (6 bases). The V end lost 1 base, the J end lost 2 bases, and 13 bases lay between the germline ends. The CDR3 sequence is 16 residues long. The germline V gene has CDR1 SGHAT and CDR2 FQNNGV. The CDR3 nucleotides read TGTGCCAGCAGCTTAGTCGGAGGGGCGGTCACAGATACGCAGTATTTT. The encoded protein is CASSLVGGAVTDTQYF.

This sequence joins TRBV19 and TRBJ2-1, with 9 bases matching TRBD2. CDR3 length: 14 residues. CDR1 and CDR2 from the germline V gene are LNHDA and SQIVND (reference sequence). V shed 5 bases, J shed 7 bases, and the junction held 6 bases outside the gene matches. The CDR3 loop reads CASSGAGGPNEQFF. CDR3 in DNA: TGTGCCAGTAGTGGGGCGGGGGGGCCGAATGAGCAGTTCTTC.

This clone was observed a handful of times. Within the sample, other DNA sequences also encode this same CDR3. This chain connects TRBV9 to TRBJ2-7; D is perhaps TRBD1 (6 bases). There are 15 residues in the CDR3. Germline V lookup: CDR1 SGDLS, CDR2 YYNGEE. This chain's CDR3 is CASFFRQGTAYEQYF. The CDR3 nucleotides are TGTGCTAGCTTTTTCAGGCAGGGGACGGCATACGAGCAGTACTTC. Full variable domain (remainder filled in from reference TRBV9 and TRBJ2-7): DSGVTQTPKHLITATGQRVTLRCSPRSGDLSVYWYQQSLDQGLQFLIQYYNGEERAKGNILERFSAQQFPDLHSELNLSSLELGDSALYFCASFFRQGTAYEQYFGPGTRLTVT.

This clone was seen a single time. The gene calls are TRBV27 and TRBJ2-7, with a tentative D call TRBD2 (5 bases). The CDR3 loop spans 13 amino acids. V lost 3 bases, J lost 7 bases, and 13 bases lay in between. Germline assignment: CDR1 MNHEY and CDR2 SMNVEV (reference sequence). The CDR3 region is CASSLGYSGEQYF. In DNA, the CDR3 is TGTGCCAGCAGTTTGGGTTATTCGGGGGAGCAGTACTTC.